This T cell receptor (beta chain) was profiled in a study of blood T cell repertoires in COVID-19. About the study: Samples representing acute and convalescent COVID-19 were sourced from the United States, Italy and Spain. From T cells, B-cell-depleted T cells, or PBMCs came the material, which was cDNA or gDNA.

The table lists this clone with many counts. V shed 2 bases and J 5 bases; nucleotides not matched to a gene: 7. The CDR3 is 16 amino acids. CDR1 and CDR2 (germline): SEHNR, FQNEAQ (reference sequence). Authors' methods: Estimates of nucleated cell counts were drawn from the amplification of reference gene primers. Some clones are missing from TCRdb's copy, which holds only in-frame ones; the method was immunoSEQ multiplex PCR. V, J and clone size are those of that table, while D and trimming were read from the DNA. The repertoire has around 170,000 clones, roughly nine tenths of them found once; the top ten carry around 0.53%.

The source is a man aged 50-60 years with acute or convalescent COVID-19. The sample taken for sequencing was peripheral blood. The chain employs TRBV7-9 and TRBJ1-2; TRBD1 aligns across 11 bases. CDR3 nucleotides: TGTGCCAGCAGCTTACAGGGACAGGGGGTGAATTATGGCTACACCTTC. Translation gives CASSLQGQGVNYGYTF.